A single sample gave rise to the 7 T cell receptor beta chains below, sequenced in a study of vaccination and CD4 T cells after COVID-19. Treatment denoted: approximately 9-day PBMC culture with coronavirus spike peptide pools or control peptides (ViraFEST assay). For these TCRs, the target antigens are not known. The assay that was used to sequence DNA from cultured CD4+ T cells was the Oncomine TCR Beta short-read assay. TCRdb recomputed calls from the PCR reads with MiXCR, one row per CDR3 protein. The top ten hold roughly a tenth of the sample, which has 15,000 or so distinct CDR3 sequences, 53% seen once. Sample: CD4+ T cells from blood, cultured in vitro, taken before SARS-CoV-2 vaccination. The receptor set was obtained from a human donor who had recovered from COVID-19.

This chain links TRBV4-1 with TRBJ1-1; D gene ambiguous. V shed 4 bases and J shed 10 bases, with 10 bases lying between them. Germline V gene sequence: CDR1 MGHRA, CDR2 YSYEKL. This CDR3 has 11 amino acids. The DNA for the CDR3 is TGCGCCAGCAGCCGCCTAGGAGCAGCTTTCTTT. This translates into CASSRLGAAFF.

The chain carries TRBV30 and TRBJ1-6; no clear D gene. This CDR3 region has 13 residues. Germline CDR1 reads GTSNPN; CDR2 reads SVGIG (reference sequence). The V and J ends lost 1 base and 8 bases respectively, with 9 bases between them. CDR3 coding DNA: TGTGCCTGGAGTGCGGGGTTGGATTCACCCCTCCACTTT. This encodes CAWSAGLDSPLHF. The full variable domain, completed using reference TRBV30 and TRBJ1-6, is SQTIHQWPATLVQPVGSPLSLECTVEGTSNPNLYWYRQAAGRGLQLLFYSVGIGQISSEVPQNLSASRPQDRQFILSSKKLLLSDSGFYLCAWSAGLDSPLHFGNGTRLTVT.

The CDR3 sequence: CASSPRSGLAEAFF. The CDR3 coding sequence is TGTGCCAGCAGCCCGAGGTCCGGGTTGGCTGAAGCTTTCTTT. This chain connects TRBV5-4 to TRBJ1-1, with D unclear. The CDR3 extends over 14 amino acids. The germline CDR1 and CDR2 sequences are SGHNT and YYREEE (reference sequence). Trimming took 4 bases from V and 6 from J, leaving 16 bases between them. The whole variable domain, remainder taken from reference TRBV5-4 and TRBJ1-1, is ETGVTQSPTHLIKTRGQQVTLRCSSQSGHNTVSWYQQALGQGPQFIFQYYREEENGRGNFPPRFSGLQFPNYSSELNVNALELDDSALYLCASSPRSGLAEAFFGQGTRLTVV.

This chain uses TRBV7-3 with TRBJ2-5; TRBD2 aligns across 13 bases. The trim removed 5 bases at V and 6 bases at J, leaving 6 bases unmatched. Germline loops: CDR1 SGHTA, CDR2 FQGTGA. The CDR3 covers 15 residues. For the CDR3, the DNA is TGTGCCAGCAGCCCCGGACTAGCGGGAGTTCAGACCCAGTACTTC. Translated: CASSPGLAGVQTQYF.

This sequence joins TRBV24-1 and TRBJ2-7; 10 bases are a match to TRBD1. Germline values: CDR1 KGHDR, CDR2 SFDVKD. This CDR3 is 15 amino acids long. Trimming cost V 2 bases and J 3 bases; bases outside gene matches: 3. The CDR3 DNA reads as TGTGCCACCAGTGATTCCCGGACAGGGGGCTACGAGCAGTACTTC. It yields the protein CATSDSRTGGYEQYF.

The J gene is TRBJ2-4, the V gene TRBV20-1; no clear D. Germline V gene data show CDR1 as DFQATT and CDR2 as SNEGSKA (reference sequence). V lost 6 bases and J lost 7, with 16 bases in between. The CDR3 contains 13 residues. CDR3 sequence (DNA): TGCAGTGCCTCACGACTTGCCGGGAACATTCAGTACTTC. Translating it yields CSASRLAGNIQYF.

This clonotype turned up a few times. This rearrangement joins TRBV20-1 to TRBJ2-3; 7 positions agree with TRBD1. Germline lookup yields CDR1 DFQATT and CDR2 SNEGSKA (reference sequence). J lost 6 bases, V lost 4 bases, and 7 bases had no gene match. This CDR3 spans 13 amino acids. The DNA for the CDR3 is TGCAGTGCTAATGAGGGGGCTGGTGATACGCAGTATTTT. Translating gives CSANEGAGDTQYF.